Described below is a single T cell receptor (beta chain) sequence and its context. Antigen: not known. The sample comes from a study of T cells after yellow fever vaccination. Study as a whole: Preparation of fractions with low cell numbers was performed using SMART-Seq v4 Ultra Low Input. Study-level findings and limits: The secondary response was weaker, and its peak arrived faster, on day 5 versus 15. Detected again after the booster were most primary-vaccination clones, at 95% to 98% CD4 and about 89% CD8.

V was pared by 0 bases and J by 6 bases, with 11 bases between. This CDR3 is 14 amino acids long. Per the germline V gene, CDR1 is SGHTA and CDR2 is FQGNSA. It was through 5'RACE template switching that TCR cDNA was made, with a universal primer site and UMIs added. Each CDR3 protein is one row after TCRdb ran MiXCR on the 5' RACE reads. The profile shows 500,000 to 650,000 distinct CDR3 sequences, roughly 12% of them singletons. The chain couples TRBV7-2 to TRBJ1-2; unclear D gene. The sample here was PBMCs, taken on the day of the yellow fever booster vaccination. This receptor was identified in a young man who received the YFV17D yellow fever vaccine. The CDR3 DNA sequence: TGTGCCAGCAGCTTAGCGCGAGTGGCAGATGGCTACACCTTC. Amino acid sequence: CASSLARVADGYTF. Full variable domain (outside the CDR3, taken from reference TRBV7-2 and TRBJ1-2): GAGVSQSPSNKVTEKGKDVELRCDPISGHTALYWYRQSLGQGLEFLIYFQGNSAPDKSGLPSDRFSAERTGGSVSTLTIQRTQQEDSAVYLCASSLARVADGYTFGSGTRLTVV.